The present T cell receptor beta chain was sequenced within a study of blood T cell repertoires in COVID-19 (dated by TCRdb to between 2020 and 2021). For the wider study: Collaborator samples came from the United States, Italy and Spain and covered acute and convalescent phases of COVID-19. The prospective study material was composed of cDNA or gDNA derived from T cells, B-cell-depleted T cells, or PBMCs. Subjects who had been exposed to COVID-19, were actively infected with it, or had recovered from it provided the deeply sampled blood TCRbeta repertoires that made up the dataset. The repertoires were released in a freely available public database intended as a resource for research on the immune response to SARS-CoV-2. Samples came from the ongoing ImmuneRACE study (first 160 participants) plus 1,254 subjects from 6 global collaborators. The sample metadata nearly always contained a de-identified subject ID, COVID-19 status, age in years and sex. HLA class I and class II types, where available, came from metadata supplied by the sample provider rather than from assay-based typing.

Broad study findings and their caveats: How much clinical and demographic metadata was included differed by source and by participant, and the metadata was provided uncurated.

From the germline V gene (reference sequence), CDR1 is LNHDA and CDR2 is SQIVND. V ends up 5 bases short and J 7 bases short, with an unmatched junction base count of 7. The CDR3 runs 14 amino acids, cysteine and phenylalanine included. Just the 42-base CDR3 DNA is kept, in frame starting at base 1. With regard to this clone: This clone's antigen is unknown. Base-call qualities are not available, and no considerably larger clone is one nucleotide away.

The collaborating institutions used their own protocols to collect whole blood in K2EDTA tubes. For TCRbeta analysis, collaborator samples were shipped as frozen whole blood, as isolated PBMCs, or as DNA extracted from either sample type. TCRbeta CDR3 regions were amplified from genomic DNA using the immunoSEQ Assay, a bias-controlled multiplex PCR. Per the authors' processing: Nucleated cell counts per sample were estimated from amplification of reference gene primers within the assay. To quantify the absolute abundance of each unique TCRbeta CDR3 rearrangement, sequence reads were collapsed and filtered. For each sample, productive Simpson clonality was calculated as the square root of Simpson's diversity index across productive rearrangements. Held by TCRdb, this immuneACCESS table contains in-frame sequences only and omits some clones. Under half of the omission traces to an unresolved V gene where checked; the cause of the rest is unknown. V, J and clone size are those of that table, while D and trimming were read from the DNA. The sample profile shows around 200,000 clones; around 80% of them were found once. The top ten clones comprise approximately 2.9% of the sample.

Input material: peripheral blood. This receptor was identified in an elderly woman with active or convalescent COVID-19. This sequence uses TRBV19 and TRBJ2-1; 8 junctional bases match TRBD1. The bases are TGTGCCAGTAGTTCAGGGGGCGCTTGGAATGAGCAGTTCTTC. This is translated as CASSSGGAWNEQFF.